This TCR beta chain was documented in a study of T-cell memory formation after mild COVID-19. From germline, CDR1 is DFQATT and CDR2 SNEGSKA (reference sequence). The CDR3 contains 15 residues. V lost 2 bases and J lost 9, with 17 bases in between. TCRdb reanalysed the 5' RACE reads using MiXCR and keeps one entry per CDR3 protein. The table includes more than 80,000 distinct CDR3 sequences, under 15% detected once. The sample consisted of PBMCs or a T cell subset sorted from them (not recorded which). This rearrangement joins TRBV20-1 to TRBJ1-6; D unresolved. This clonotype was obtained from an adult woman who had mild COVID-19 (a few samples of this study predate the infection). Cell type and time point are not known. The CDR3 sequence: CSARTEEVGSSPLHF. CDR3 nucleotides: TGCAGTGCTAGAACCGAGGAGGTAGGATCTTCACCCCTCCACTTT.